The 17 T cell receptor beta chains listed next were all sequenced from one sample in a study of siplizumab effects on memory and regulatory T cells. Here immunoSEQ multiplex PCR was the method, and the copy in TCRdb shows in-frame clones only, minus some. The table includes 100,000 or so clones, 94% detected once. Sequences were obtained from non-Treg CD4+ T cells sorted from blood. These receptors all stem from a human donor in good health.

The CDR3 is CATSRSGNYNEQFF. The CDR3 DNA reads TGTGCCACCAGCAGGAGCGGGAACTACAATGAGCAGTTCTTC. V gene TRBV15 combines with J gene TRBJ2-1, with TRBD2 matching 7 bases. This CDR3 has 14 residues. V shed 3 bases, J shed 3 bases, and the junction held 2 bases outside the gene matches. Germline loops: CDR1 LNHNV, CDR2 YYDKDF (reference sequence). Full variable domain (rest looked up from reference TRBV15 and TRBJ2-1): DAMVIQNPRYQVTQFGKPVTLSCSQTLNHNVMYWYQQKSSQAPKLLFHYYDKDFNNEADTPDNFQSRRPNTSFCFLDIRSPGLGDTAMYLCATSRSGNYNEQFFGPGTRLTVL.

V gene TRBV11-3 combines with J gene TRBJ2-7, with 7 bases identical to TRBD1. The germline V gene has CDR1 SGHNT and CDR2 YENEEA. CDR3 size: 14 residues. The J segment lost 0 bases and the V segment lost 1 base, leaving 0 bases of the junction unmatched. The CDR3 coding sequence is TGTGCCAGCAGCTTAGGGGACAGCTCCTACGAGCAGTACTTC. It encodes CASSLGDSSYEQYF.

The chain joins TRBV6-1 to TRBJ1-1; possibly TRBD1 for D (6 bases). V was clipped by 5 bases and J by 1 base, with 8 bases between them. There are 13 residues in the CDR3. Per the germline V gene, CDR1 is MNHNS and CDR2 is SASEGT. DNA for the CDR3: TGTGCCAGCAGTCACAGGGAGAACACTGAAGCTTTCTTT. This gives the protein CASSHRENTEAFF.

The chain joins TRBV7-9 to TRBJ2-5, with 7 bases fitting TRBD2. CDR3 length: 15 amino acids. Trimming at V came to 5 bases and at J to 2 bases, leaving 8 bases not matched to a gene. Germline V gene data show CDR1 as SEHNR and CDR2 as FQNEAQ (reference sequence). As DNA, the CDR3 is TGTGCCAGCAGCGCACGTCTAGCGGAACAAGAGACCCAGTACTTC. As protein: CASSARLAEQETQYF.

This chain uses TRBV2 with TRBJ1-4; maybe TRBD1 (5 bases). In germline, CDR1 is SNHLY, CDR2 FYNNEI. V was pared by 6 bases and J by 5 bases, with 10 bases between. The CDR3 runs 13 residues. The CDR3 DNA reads TGTGCCAGCAGGGGGGGTCGCAATGAAAAACTGTTTTTT. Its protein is CASRGGRNEKLFF.

The CDR3 loop is CASSPAIFQGANMNTEAFF. CDR3 nucleotide sequence: TGTGCCAGCTCACCCGCGATATTTCAGGGCGCGAACATGAACACTGAAGCTTTCTTT. V gene TRBV18 combines with J gene TRBJ1-1; a weak D match, TRBD1 (5 bases). CDR3 length: 19 residues. CDR1 is KGHSH and CDR2 is LQKENI in the germline V gene. The ends were cut back, 3 bases at V and 0 bases at J, with 23 bases in the middle.

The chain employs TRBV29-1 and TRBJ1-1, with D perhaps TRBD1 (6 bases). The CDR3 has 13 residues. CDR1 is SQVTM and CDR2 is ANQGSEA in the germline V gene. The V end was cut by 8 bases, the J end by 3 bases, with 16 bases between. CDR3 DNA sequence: TGCAGCTGTCTGGGACATACGGACACTGAAGCTTTCTTT. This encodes CSCLGHTDTEAFF.

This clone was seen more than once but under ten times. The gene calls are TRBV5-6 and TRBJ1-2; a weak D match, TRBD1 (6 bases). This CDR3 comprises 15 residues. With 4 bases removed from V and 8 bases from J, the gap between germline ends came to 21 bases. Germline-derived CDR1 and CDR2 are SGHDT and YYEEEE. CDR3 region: CASSPRGQWQSGYTF. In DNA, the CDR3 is TGTGCCAGCAGCCCGAGAGGACAGTGGCAGTCGGGCTACACCTTC. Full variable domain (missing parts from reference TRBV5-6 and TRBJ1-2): DAGVTQSPTHLIKTRGQQVTLRCSPKSGHDTVSWYQQALGQGPQFIFQYYEEEERQRGNFPDRFSGHQFPNYSSELNVNALLLGDSALYLCASSPRGQWQSGYTFGSGTRLTVV.

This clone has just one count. The CDR3 sequence: CASSDKGGANVLTF. DNA of the CDR3: TGTGCCAGCAGTGACAAAGGAGGGGCCAACGTCCTGACTTTC. This chain connects TRBV6-5 to TRBJ2-6; D gene unclear. The V and J ends lost 5 bases and 4 bases respectively, with 9 bases between them. The CDR3 is 14 amino acids. The germline CDR1 and CDR2 sequences are MNHEY and SVGAGI.

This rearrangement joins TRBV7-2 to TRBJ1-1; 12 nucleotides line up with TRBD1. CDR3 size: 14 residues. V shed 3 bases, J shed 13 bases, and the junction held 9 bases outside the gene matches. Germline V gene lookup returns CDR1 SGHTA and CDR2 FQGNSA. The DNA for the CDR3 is TGTGCCAGCAGCTTGGGACAGGGGGCCAACCGAGGTTTCTTT. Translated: CASSLGQGANRGFF.

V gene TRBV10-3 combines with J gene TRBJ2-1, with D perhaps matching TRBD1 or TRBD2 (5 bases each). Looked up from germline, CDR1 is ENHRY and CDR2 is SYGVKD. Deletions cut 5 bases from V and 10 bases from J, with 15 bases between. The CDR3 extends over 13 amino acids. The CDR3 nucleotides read TGTGCCATCAGTACCGGGACGGCGTTCGAGCAGTTCTTC. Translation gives CAISTGTAFEQFF.

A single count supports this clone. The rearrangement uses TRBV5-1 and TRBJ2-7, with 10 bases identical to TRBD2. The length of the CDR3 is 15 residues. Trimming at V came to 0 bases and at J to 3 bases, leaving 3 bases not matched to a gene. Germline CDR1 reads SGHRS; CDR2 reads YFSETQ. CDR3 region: CASSLGSGGLYEQYF. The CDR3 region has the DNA TGCGCCAGCAGCTTGGGTAGCGGGGGGCTCTACGAGCAGTACTTC.

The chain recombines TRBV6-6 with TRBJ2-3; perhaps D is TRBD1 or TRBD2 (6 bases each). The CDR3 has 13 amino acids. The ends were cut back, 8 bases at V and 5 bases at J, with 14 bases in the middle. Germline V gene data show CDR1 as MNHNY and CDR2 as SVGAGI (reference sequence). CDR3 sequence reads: CASGGLSGDTQYF. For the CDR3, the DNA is TGTGCCAGCGGGGGGCTCTCGGGAGATACGCAGTATTTT.

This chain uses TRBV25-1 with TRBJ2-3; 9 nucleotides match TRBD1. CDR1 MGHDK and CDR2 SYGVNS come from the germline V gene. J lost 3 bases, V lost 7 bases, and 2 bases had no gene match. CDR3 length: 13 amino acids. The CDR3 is CASTGQGTDTQYF. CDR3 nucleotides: TGTGCCAGCACCGGACAGGGGACAGATACGCAGTATTTT.

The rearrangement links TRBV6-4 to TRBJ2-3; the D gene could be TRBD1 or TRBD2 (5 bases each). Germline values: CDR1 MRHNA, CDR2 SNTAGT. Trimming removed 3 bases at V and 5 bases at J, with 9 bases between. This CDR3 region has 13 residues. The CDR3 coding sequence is TGTGCCAGCAGTGAGGGGGACGGAGATACGCAGTATTTT. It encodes CASSEGDGDTQYF.

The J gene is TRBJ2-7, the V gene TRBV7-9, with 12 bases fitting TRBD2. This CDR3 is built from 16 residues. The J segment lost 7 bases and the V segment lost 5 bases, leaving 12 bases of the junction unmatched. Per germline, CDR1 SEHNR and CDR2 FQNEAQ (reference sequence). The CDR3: CASSSGLAGIIEEQYF. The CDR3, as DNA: TGTGCCAGCAGCAGCGGACTAGCGGGGATAATTGAGGAGCAGTACTTC. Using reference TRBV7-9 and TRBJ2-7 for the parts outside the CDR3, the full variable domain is DTGVSQNPRHKITKRGQNVTFRCDPISEHNRLYWYRQTLGQGPEFLTYFQNEAQLEKSRLLSDRFSAERPKGSFSTLEIQRTEQGDSAMYLCASSSGLAGIIEEQYFGPGTRLTVT.

The CDR3 nucleotides read TGCGCCAGCAGAAGAACGGGGGGAAGCACAGATACGCAGTATTTT. It translates to CASRRTGGSTDTQYF. This chain links TRBV5-1 with TRBJ2-3; 7 nucleotides match TRBD2. J lost 0 bases, V lost 5 bases, and 6 bases had no gene match. The CDR3 contains 15 residues. Germline assignment: CDR1 SGHRS and CDR2 YFSETQ. The whole variable domain, filled in from reference TRBV5-1 and TRBJ2-3, reads KAGVTQTPRYLIKTRGQQVTLSCSPISGHRSVSWYQQTPGQGLQFLFEYFSETQRNKGNFPGRFSGRQFSNSRSEMNVSTLELGDSALYLCASRRTGGSTDTQYFGPGTRLTVL.